This T cell receptor beta chain was captured in a study of regulatory T cells in long-lasting Graves disease (dated by TCRdb to the early 2020s). For context, the study as a whole: Newly diagnosed Graves' disease patients had taken antithyroid drugs for less than 3 months. The study was registered as a clinical trial and conducted in China. Persistent Graves' disease patients were compared with newly diagnosed Graves' disease patients by peripheral blood TCR sequencing and RNA sequencing. A total of 35 or so samples were covered by TCR sequencing, comprising approximately 13 persistent and roughly 20 newly diagnosed Graves' disease patients.

Overall results and qualifications from the work: Persistent Graves' disease patients showed lower TCR Shannon entropy and fewer highly expanded clones than newly diagnosed patients, suggesting clonal expansion. As a limitation, the authors acknowledged that the small sample size may reduce accuracy. The study examined only peripheral blood because the primary lesion, thyroid tissue, could not be accessed. Sequencing and analysis were limited to the TCR beta chain. More public clonotypes were shared among persistent patients (around 2,600) than among newly diagnosed patients (approximately 1,000).

This clonotype was seen ten or more times. Its specific antigen is unknown. No per-base quality is available; no much larger clone lies one base away. Library generation was performed with multiplex PCR. Data came from an Illumina HiSeq 4000. To build TCR beta libraries, CDR3 regions were amplified by Arm-PCR using iRepertoire HTBI primers. PCR products were gel purified before sequencing. In the authors' own workflow: A total of 62 TRBV and some 15 TRBJ segments were identified across samples and were used for gene usage analysis of CDR3 amino acid clonotypes. COPE and FqMerger were used to merge filtered high-quality paired reads into contigs. BLAST was used to align contigs to the IMGT TRBV, TRBD and TRBJ reference genes, and CDR3 was defined following IMGT. Any clonotype with a frequency above 0.1% was classified as a highly expanded clone. Shannon entropy served as the measure of repertoire diversity, while the Gini coefficient captured V-J evenness. A clonotype found in more than one individual was treated as public. The public reads were reanalyzed by TCRdb: fastp trimming at Q25, MiXCR alignment, in-frame beta chains only. All rows with the same CDR3 protein become a single entry with the most common DNA and genes. For this entry, the V and J calls and clone size follow TCRdb and not the study's own pipeline. Here the sample has 500,000 to 700,000 distinct CDR3 sequences; roughly 15% occur a single time. Clones ranked in the top ten supply about 20% of the sample.

Read against the paper, the sample's time point label means: newly diagnosed GD, antithyroid drugs for less than 3 months. For both TCR sequencing and RNA sequencing, RNA was extracted from PBMCs using TRIzol. Graves' disease was diagnosed according to American Thyroid Association guidelines. The patients came from an endocrinology department in Xi'an, China. Each patient gave approximately 10 milliliters of peripheral blood, collected in an EDTA anticoagulant tube. Ficoll Paque Plus density gradient separation was used to isolate PBMCs, and no additional T cell sorting was done. An Agilent 2100 Bioanalyzer and agarose gel were used to check RNA quality, and a NanoDrop 2000 was used to measure RNA concentration. These same records also appear under a second study, on T cells in Graves' hyperthyroidism and ophthalmopathy. The second study also describes: A patient counted as having stable Graves' hyperthyroidism if no progression to ophthalmopathy occurred over 18 months of follow-up. Hyperthyroidism patients were newly diagnosed, with disease duration under 2 months, and aged 18 to 65 years. Any patient with an uncontrolled infection, another autoimmune disease, pregnancy or lactation was excluded. Diagnoses relied on clinical symptoms, serum thyroxine and TRAb, thyroid ultrasound and orbital computed tomography. A first-round RT-PCR of the TCR CDR3 used the HTBI primer set with the Qiagen OneStep RT-PCR kit. Most expanded thyroid clonotypes (frequency above 0.001) were also detected in blood, a finding suggesting that blood repertoires may reflect thyroid immune responses. In cross-validation, a model built on a 13 V-J signature told ophthalmopathy apart from stable hyperthyroidism with 87.88% sensitivity and around 84% specificity, and in testing the same model reached 80%/75%. In validation, the model predicted progression to ophthalmopathy with approximately 69% sensitivity and approximately 74% specificity, a median of about 6 months before onset. TCR V-J signatures able to tell the groups apart were searched for in a discovery cohort of about a hundred patients, of whom about 40 had Graves' ophthalmopathy and roughly 58 had stable Graves' hyperthyroidism. Prospective prediction of ophthalmopathy was tested in an independent validation cohort consisting of 18 hyperthyroidism patients and more than 15 patients who later progressed to ophthalmopathy. The 95 to 100 discovery patients were randomly split 7:3 into training and test sets. In about 6 Graves' hyperthyroidism patients, the study also compared T-cell repertoires from thyroid tissue with T-cell repertoires from blood. After blood sampling, hyperthyroidism patients were treated with methimazole at a starting dose of 30 mg daily, and ophthalmopathy patients were treated with high-dose intravenous methylprednisolone. A second multiplex PCR round built the libraries, followed by size selection and purification. The libraries were sequenced on an Illumina HiSeq2000 using paired-end 100 bp reads. SOAPnuke was used to process the raw data, throwing out any read that contained adapters or uncalled bases, had a mean Phred below 15, or lacked an exact constant-primer or identifier match. COPE v1.2.5 was used to merge high-quality paired reads, and clonotypes were defined as unique nucleotide sequences. Clonotypes were aligned to IMGT TRBV, TRBD and TRBJ reference segments using MiTCR v1.1. Only V-J combinations with frequency above 0.0001, covering about 99% of repertoires, were analysed. A TCS score was defined as the ratio of F50 (clonal expansion) to E x V (chaos), with BLOSUM62-based TCRdist applied between CDR3 peptides within each V-J. Welch's t-statistics and random forest reduced some 510 V-J features to 13, which were used in a naive Bayes classifier (R e1071). Sample size was not statistically predetermined, and blinding of investigators to group allocation was not performed. According to the paper, TCR Vbeta CDR3 sequencing was carried out on over 130 peripheral blood samples, which came from under 50 ophthalmopathy, roughly 75 hyperthyroidism and approximately 17 progressor patients.

The specimen was peripheral blood mononuclear cells (PBMCs), collected at new diagnosis, from a patient treated with antithyroid drugs. The sequence derives from a woman in her thirties with Graves disease. Donor details come from another sample of the same person, matched by shared clones.

CDR3 region: CSAVGQTGELFF. Read as DNA, the sequence is TGCAGTGCCGTCGGACAGACCGGGGAGCTGTTTTTT. The rearrangement combines TRBV20-1 with TRBJ2-2; the best D guess is TRBD1, with 6 bases matching. Via the germline V gene (reference sequence), CDR1 is DFQATT and CDR2 SNEGSKA. Including cysteine and phenylalanine, the CDR3 has 12 amino acids. CDR3 DNA is the only sequence kept; it has 36 bases, read in frame from the first base. Deletion took 6 bases off V and 5 bases off J, with a span of 10 bases between the germline ends.